These T cell receptor beta chains were read from a single sample in a study of cytomegalovirus exposure and HLA in healthy donors. Clones were sequenced by immunoSEQ multiplex PCR, and TCRdb holds only the in-frame ones, with some missing. The sample contains around 220,000 clones, over 70% of which appear only once. The sample was PBMCs. These receptors were collected from a young woman in good health and CMV-seropositive. Both conserved end residues are part of each CDR3. The D gene is left open where the match is weak. Only part of the rows carry a size: once, few, many, or a class if the clone is expanded.

D gene: TRBD1; clone size: NA; V gene: TRBV29-1; J gene: TRBJ2-7; CDR3 protein: CSVQIWDRRSREQYF; CDR3 DNA: TGCAGCGTGCAAATTTGGGACAGGAGATCTCGCGAGCAGTACTTC
D gene: TRBD1; clone size: NA; V gene: TRBV6-6; J gene: TRBJ1-1; CDR3 protein: CASSWTGGNTEAFF; CDR3 DNA: TGTGCCAGCAGCTGGACAGGAGGAAACACTGAAGCTTTCTTT
D gene: NA; clone size: NA; V gene: TRBV30; J gene: TRBJ1-5; CDR3 protein: CAWSVHSNQPQHF; CDR3 DNA: TGTGCCTGGAGTGTACATAGCAATCAGCCCCAGCATTTT
D gene: NA; clone size: few; V gene: TRBV19; J gene: TRBJ1-4; CDR3 protein: CASSIDGELEKLFF; CDR3 DNA: TGTGCCAGTAGTATAGATGGGGAGCTTGAAAAACTGTTTTTT
D gene: NA; clone size: NA; V gene: TRBV6-6; J gene: TRBJ2-5; CDR3 protein: CASSYSPGPPLETQYF; CDR3 DNA: TGTGCCAGCAGTTACTCGCCGGGACCGCCCCTTGAGACCCAGTACTTC
D gene: TRBD1; clone size: NA; V gene: TRBV7-8; J gene: TRBJ1-4; CDR3 protein: CASNHRGGTGNEKLFF; CDR3 DNA: TGTGCCAGCAATCACAGGGGAGGAACGGGGAATGAAAAACTGTTTTTT
D gene: TRBD1; clone size: NA; V gene: TRBV9; J gene: TRBJ2-1; CDR3 protein: CASSVYAGDRGLGNEQFF; CDR3 DNA: TGTGCCAGCAGCGTATACGCGGGGGACAGGGGGCTCGGCAATGAGCAGTTCTTC
D gene: NA; clone size: NA; V gene: TRBV5-6; J gene: TRBJ2-7; CDR3 protein: CASSFVGYEQYF; CDR3 DNA: TGTGCCAGCAGCTTCGTTGGTTACGAGCAGTACTTC
D gene: NA; clone size: NA; V gene: TRBV30; J gene: TRBJ1-2; CDR3 protein: CAWSLENYGYTF; CDR3 DNA: TGTGCCTGGAGTTTAGAAAACTATGGCTACACCTTC
D gene: NA; clone size: NA; V gene: TRBV25-1; J gene: TRBJ1-4; CDR3 protein: CASNVGLEKLFF; CDR3 DNA: TGTGCCAGCAATGTGGGACTTGAAAAACTGTTTTTT
D gene: TRBD2; clone size: NA; V gene: TRBV9; J gene: TRBJ2-1; CDR3 protein: CASSVRGRSYNEQFF; CDR3 DNA: TGTGCCAGCAGCGTACGCGGGAGGTCCTACAATGAGCAGTTCTTC
D gene: TRBD1; clone size: NA; V gene: TRBV27; J gene: TRBJ1-4; CDR3 protein: CASSFTGTGYTNEKLFF; CDR3 DNA: TGTGCCAGCAGTTTTACCGGGACAGGGTACACTAATGAAAAACTGTTTTTT
D gene: TRBD1; clone size: once; V gene: TRBV9; J gene: TRBJ2-2; CDR3 protein: CASTGVPGELFF; CDR3 DNA: TGTGCCAGTACAGGGGTGCCCGGGGAGCTGTTTTTT
D gene: TRBD2; clone size: once; V gene: TRBV2; J gene: TRBJ2-7; CDR3 protein: CASKLGGPGGRNEQYF; CDR3 DNA: TGTGCCAGCAAACTAGGGGGTCCGGGAGGGCGGAACGAGCAGTACTTC
D gene: NA; clone size: NA; V gene: TRBV9; J gene: TRBJ1-2; CDR3 protein: CASSVDPGNYGYTF; CDR3 DNA: TGTGCCAGCAGCGTAGATCCGGGGAACTATGGCTACACCTTC
D gene: TRBD1; clone size: few; V gene: TRBV6-5; J gene: TRBJ2-7; CDR3 protein: CASSIQGQGVYEQYF; CDR3 DNA: TGTGCCAGCAGTATACAGGGACAGGGTGTTTACGAGCAGTACTTC
D gene: NA; clone size: NA; V gene: TRBV5-1; J gene: TRBJ2-3; CDR3 protein: CASSPFSDTQYF; CDR3 DNA: TGCGCCAGCAGCCCGTTCTCCGATACGCAGTATTTT
D gene: TRBD2; clone size: NA; V gene: TRBV19; J gene: TRBJ2-1; CDR3 protein: CASSDSGSSYNEQFF; CDR3 DNA: TGTGCCAGTAGTGATAGCGGGAGCTCCTACAATGAGCAGTTCTTC
D gene: NA; clone size: NA; V gene: TRBV6-1; J gene: TRBJ1-4; CDR3 protein: CASTPGRPPNEKLFF; CDR3 DNA: TGTGCCAGCACTCCAGGGCGGCCTCCTAATGAAAAACTGTTTTTT
D gene: TRBD1; clone size: NA; V gene: TRBV9; J gene: TRBJ2-3; CDR3 protein: CASSVESGGSDTQYF; CDR3 DNA: TGTGCCAGCAGCGTAGAGTCAGGGGGTTCAGATACGCAGTATTTT